The T cell receptor beta chain described here comes from a study of cytomegalovirus exposure and HLA in healthy donors. Findings and caveats of the study: The study had only CMV serostatus as immune exposure information.

A remark on this clone: Its specificity is unknown.

With 60 Vbeta and 13 Jbeta primers, the PCR was carried out. Here immunoSEQ multiplex PCR was the method, and the copy in TCRdb shows in-frame clones only, minus some. This sample contains tens of thousands of clones. The sequence was collected from a woman aged 30 to 39 in good health and CMV-seronegative. The sequenced sample was PBMCs.

CDR3 loop: CAIRVQGQNTEAFF. The CDR3 DNA reads TGTGCCATCAGAGTACAGGGGCAGAACACTGAAGCTTTCTTT. J is TRBJ1-1 and V is TRBV10-3, with 7 bases aligning to TRBD1. Germline values: CDR1 ENHRY, CDR2 SYGVKD. The CDR3 contains 14 residues. V lost 6 bases and J lost 1; bases outside the gene matches: 5.